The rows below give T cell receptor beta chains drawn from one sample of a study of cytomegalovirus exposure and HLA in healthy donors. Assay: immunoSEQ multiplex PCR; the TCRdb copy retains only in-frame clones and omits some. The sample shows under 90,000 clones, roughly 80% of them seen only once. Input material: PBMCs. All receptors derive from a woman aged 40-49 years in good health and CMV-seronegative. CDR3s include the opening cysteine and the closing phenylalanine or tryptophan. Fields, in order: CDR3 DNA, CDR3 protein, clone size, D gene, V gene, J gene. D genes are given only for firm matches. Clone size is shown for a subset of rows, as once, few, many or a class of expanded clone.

DNA: TGTGCTAGCAGCTTAGGTAGTGTGCACGAGCAGTACTTC
CDR3: CASSLGSVHEQYF
size: few
D: .
V: TRBV7-7
J: TRBJ2-7

DNA: TGTGCCAGCAGCAAAGCCTTTAAAAGGAGGAGGGACACTGAAGCTTTCTTT
CDR3: CASSKAFKRRRDTEAFF
size: .
D: .
V: TRBV21-1
J: TRBJ1-1

DNA: TGTGCCAGTAGTATAAGTAGCTCTGGAAACACCATATATTTT
CDR3: CASSISSSGNTIYF
size: .
D: .
V: TRBV19
J: TRBJ1-3

DNA: TGCAGCGTACGACCGGGACAGGGGGCTGAAGGCTACACCTTC
CDR3: CSVRPGQGAEGYTF
size: .
D: TRBD1
V: TRBV29-1
J: TRBJ1-2

DNA: TGTGCCAGCAGTGTTTCTAGCGGGGACTCCTACGAGCAGTACTTC
CDR3: CASSVSSGDSYEQYF
size: .
D: TRBD2
V: TRBV6-4
J: TRBJ2-7

DNA: TGTGCCAGCAGCTTAGGAGCAGGGGGCTTGAACACCGGGGAGCTGTTTTTT
CDR3: CASSLGAGGLNTGELFF
size: .
D: TRBD1
V: TRBV11-3
J: TRBJ2-2

DNA: TGTGCCAGCAGCTTGACCCAGGGGATAGGCCAGCCCCAGCATTTT
CDR3: CASSLTQGIGQPQHF
size: few
D: .
V: TRBV7-6
J: TRBJ1-5

DNA: TGTGCCAGTAGTACGGACAGGGGGAACGAGCAGTACTTC
CDR3: CASSTDRGNEQYF
size: .
D: TRBD1
V: TRBV19
J: TRBJ2-7

DNA: TGCGCCAGCAGCTTGGGCTCGGGGAACACTGAAGCTTTCTTT
CDR3: CASSLGSGNTEAFF
size: few
D: .
V: TRBV5-1
J: TRBJ1-1

DNA: TGTGCCAGCAGCCTAAACGCGGCAGTCATGAACACTGAAGCTTTCTTT
CDR3: CASSLNAAVMNTEAFF
size: .
D: .
V: TRBV7-8
J: TRBJ1-1

DNA: TGTGCCAGCAGTGAATTGTTGTCTGGGGGCTGGAGGGAAAAACTGTTTTTT
CDR3: CASSELLSGGWREKLFF
size: few
D: .
V: TRBV6-1
J: TRBJ1-4

DNA: TGTGCCATCAGTAAGAAAAGCTCCATAGCCACAGATACGCAGTATTTT
CDR3: CAISKKSSIATDTQYF
size: once
D: .
V: TRBV10-3
J: TRBJ2-3

DNA: TGTGCCAGCAGCTCCACTTTTTTAGCCTCCTACGAGCAGTACTTC
CDR3: CASSSTFLASYEQYF
size: .
D: .
V: TRBV13
J: TRBJ2-7

DNA: TGTGCCAGCAGCTTACGGGAGGGGTATTACGAGCAGTACTTC
CDR3: CASSLREGYYEQYF
size: .
D: TRBD2
V: TRBV5-4
J: TRBJ2-7

DNA: TGTGCCAGCAGCGGTAATACGCAGTATTTT
CDR3: CASSGNTQYF
size: .
D: .
V: TRBV9
J: TRBJ2-3

DNA: TGTGCCAGCAGTCCCGGGACAGGGGAAAGTTGGCAGCCCCAGCATTTT
CDR3: CASSPGTGESWQPQHF
size: .
D: TRBD1
V: TRBV28
J: TRBJ1-5

DNA: TGTGCCAGCAGGGGGAGAGATCAGCCCCAGCATTTT
CDR3: CASRGRDQPQHF
size: .
D: .
V: TRBV6-5
J: TRBJ1-5

DNA: TGTGCCAGTAGTCTTGACAGGGAGATTCAGCCCCAGCATTTT
CDR3: CASSLDREIQPQHF
size: .
D: TRBD1
V: TRBV19
J: TRBJ1-5

DNA: TGTGCCAGCAGCTTAGGTGTTAGCGGAGTGCAGTTCTTC
CDR3: CASSLGVSGVQFF
size: .
D: .
V: TRBV7-3
J: TRBJ2-1

DNA: TGTGCCAGCAGTTTGCCACTACCCCCCTACGAGCAGTACTTC
CDR3: CASSLPLPPYEQYF
size: .
D: .
V: TRBV28
J: TRBJ2-7

DNA: TGTGCCAGCAGTTTGGACAGGGCGGATATCTACGAGCAGTACTTC
CDR3: CASSLDRADIYEQYF
size: .
D: TRBD1
V: TRBV27
J: TRBJ2-7

DNA: TGTGCCAGCAACCGGGACATCGGATCGGGCGAGCAGTACTTC
CDR3: CASNRDIGSGEQYF
size: .
D: .
V: TRBV2
J: TRBJ2-7

DNA: TGTGCCAGCAGTCCGGCTAACTATGGCTACACCTTC
CDR3: CASSPANYGYTF
size: .
D: .
V: TRBV6-5
J: TRBJ1-2

DNA: TGTGCCAGCAGCTTTTTGTCTAGCACAGATACGCAGTATTTT
CDR3: CASSFLSSTDTQYF
size: .
D: .
V: TRBV7-8
J: TRBJ2-3

DNA: TGTGCCAGCCGGCAGGGGTGGGAGTATTTT
CDR3: CASRQGWEYF
size: .
D: .
V: TRBV11-2
J: TRBJ2-3

DNA: TGTGCCAGCAGCTTAGGCGGGGCGCATACTGAAGCTTTCTTT
CDR3: CASSLGGAHTEAFF
size: .
D: .
V: TRBV7-6
J: TRBJ1-1

DNA: TGTGCCATCAGTGAGGACAGACCAGAAGAGACCCAGTACTTC
CDR3: CAISEDRPEETQYF
size: .
D: .
V: TRBV10-3
J: TRBJ2-5

DNA: TGCGCCAGCAGCCGAACAGGGGAGCCGACCGGGGAGCTGTTTTTT
CDR3: CASSRTGEPTGELFF
size: .
D: TRBD1
V: TRBV5-1
J: TRBJ2-2

DNA: TGTGCCAGCAGGGACAGTCAGAATCAGCCCCAGCATTTT
CDR3: CASRDSQNQPQHF
size: .
D: .
V: TRBV6-6
J: TRBJ1-5

DNA: TGCAGCGTGTGGACAGGGAGCAATCAGCCCCAGCATTTT
CDR3: CSVWTGSNQPQHF
size: .
D: TRBD1
V: TRBV29-1
J: TRBJ1-5

DNA: TGTGCCAGCAGCCATCTATTTGGAAACACCATATATTTT
CDR3: CASSHLFGNTIYF
size: .
D: .
V: TRBV7-6
J: TRBJ1-3

DNA: TGTGCCAGCAGCCAAGATACGTCGGGCGAGCAGTACTTC
CDR3: CASSQDTSGEQYF
size: .
D: .
V: TRBV14
J: TRBJ2-7

DNA: TGTGCTAGTGGTTTGGGGACAAGGGGATTTAATGAAAAACTGTTTTTT
CDR3: CASGLGTRGFNEKLFF
size: .
D: .
V: TRBV12-5
J: TRBJ1-4

DNA: TGTGCCAGCAGCCGCGGAACTCAGAGGAACACTGAAGCTTTCTTT
CDR3: CASSRGTQRNTEAFF
size: .
D: .
V: TRBV7-9
J: TRBJ1-1

DNA: TGTGCCAGCACCGCCCTAGCGGGAGTATACAATGAGCAGTTCTTC
CDR3: CASTALAGVYNEQFF
size: .
D: TRBD2
V: TRBV27
J: TRBJ2-1

DNA: TGTGCCAGCAGTTTTACCTTAGTGGGACAGGGAGTGGAAGCTTTCTTT
CDR3: CASSFTLVGQGVEAFF
size: .
D: TRBD1
V: TRBV28
J: TRBJ1-1

DNA: TGTGCCAGCAGCTTGGGACTAGCGGAATACAATGAGCAGTTCTTC
CDR3: CASSLGLAEYNEQFF
size: few
D: TRBD2
V: TRBV7-3
J: TRBJ2-1

DNA: TGTGCCAGCAGCCGAGATACCGGGACTAGCGTTAAAGATGAGCAGTTCTTC
CDR3: CASSRDTGTSVKDEQFF
size: .
D: TRBD2
V: TRBV14
J: TRBJ2-1

DNA: TGCGCCAGCAGCCAAGGAGCTGGAACCGGGACTCCAGAGGGAGATACGCAGTATTTT
CDR3: CASSQGAGTGTPEGDTQYF
size: few
D: .
V: TRBV4-3
J: TRBJ2-3

DNA: TGTGCCAGCTCACCAACCACAAACTCCTACGAGCAGTACTTC
CDR3: CASSPTTNSYEQYF
size: .
D: .
V: TRBV18
J: TRBJ2-7

DNA: TGTGCCAGCAGCCGGGTTTCGGGAGGGCCGTCTGAGCAGTTCTTC
CDR3: CASSRVSGGPSEQFF
size: .
D: TRBD2
V: TRBV7-8
J: TRBJ2-1

DNA: TGCGCCAGCAGTGATGCAGCGGAACGCACAGATACGCAGTATTTT
CDR3: CASSDAAERTDTQYF
size: .
D: .
V: TRBV10-1
J: TRBJ2-3

DNA: TGTGCCAGCTCATCAGGACAGGGGGGGCAGCCCCAGCATTTT
CDR3: CASSSGQGGQPQHF
size: few
D: TRBD1
V: TRBV18
J: TRBJ1-5

DNA: TGTGCCAGCTCAGAGTTTGACGAGCAGTACTTC
CDR3: CASSEFDEQYF
size: .
D: .
V: TRBV18
J: TRBJ2-7

DNA: TGTGCCAGTAGTATAGGAAGGACAGCGTTACATAGCTATGGCTACACCTTC
CDR3: CASSIGRTALHSYGYTF
size: .
D: .
V: TRBV19
J: TRBJ1-2

DNA: TGTGCCAGCAGTTTATCGCTCCTAACGGTCTACACTGAAGCTTTCTTT
CDR3: CASSLSLLTVYTEAFF
size: .
D: .
V: TRBV27
J: TRBJ1-1

DNA: TGTGCCAGCAGCTTGGGCAGGAACTTCTATGGCTACACCTTC
CDR3: CASSLGRNFYGYTF
size: .
D: .
V: TRBV5-6
J: TRBJ1-2

DNA: TGCAGCGTTGAAGATCGGACTAGCGGGAGGGCGTTTTCTCCAGATGCGCAGTATTTT
CDR3: CSVEDRTSGRAFSPDAQYF
size: .
D: TRBD2
V: TRBV29-1
J: TRBJ2-3

DNA: TGTGCCAGCAGCTCCGCCGGGACAGTCTACAATGAGCAGTTCTTC
CDR3: CASSSAGTVYNEQFF
size: .
D: TRBD1
V: TRBV9
J: TRBJ2-1

DNA: TGCAGCGTTGAAGATCCCCATCTAGAGGGCTTTTACAATGAGCAGTTCTTC
CDR3: CSVEDPHLEGFYNEQFF
size: .
D: .
V: TRBV29-1
J: TRBJ2-1

DNA: TGTGCCAGCAGCTTAGAGCAGGGGCGATGGTCACCCCTCCACTTT
CDR3: CASSLEQGRWSPLHF
size: .
D: .
V: TRBV7-6
J: TRBJ1-6

DNA: TGTGCCAGCAGTTCCGGGACAGGGTACGAGCAGTACTTC
CDR3: CASSSGTGYEQYF
size: .
D: TRBD1
V: TRBV27
J: TRBJ2-7

DNA: TGCAGCGCCGCCTGGGGGGGGAGAACCGAGCAGTACTTC
CDR3: CSAAWGGRTEQYF
size: once
D: TRBD2
V: TRBV29-1
J: TRBJ2-7